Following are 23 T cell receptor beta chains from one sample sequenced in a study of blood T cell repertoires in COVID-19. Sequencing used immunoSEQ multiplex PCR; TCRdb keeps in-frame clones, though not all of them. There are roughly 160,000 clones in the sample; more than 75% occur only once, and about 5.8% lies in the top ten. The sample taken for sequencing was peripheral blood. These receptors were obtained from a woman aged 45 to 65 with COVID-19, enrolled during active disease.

CDR3 amino acids: CASSLENSGGSYEQYF. CDR3 bases: TGCGCCAGCAGCTTGGAGAATAGCGGGGGGTCCTACGAGCAGTACTTC. This sequence joins TRBV5-1 and TRBJ2-7; 10 nucleotides line up with TRBD2. The junction had 4 bases not matched to a gene; V was cut back by 0 bases and J by 1 base. CDR1 and CDR2 from the germline V gene are SGHRS and YFSETQ. CDR3 length: 16 amino acids.

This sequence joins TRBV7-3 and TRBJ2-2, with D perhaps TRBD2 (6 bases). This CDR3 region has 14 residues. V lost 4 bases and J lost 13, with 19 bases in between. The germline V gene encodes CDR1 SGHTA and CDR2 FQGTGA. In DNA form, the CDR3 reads TGTGCCAGCAGCTCCTGGGGACTTGGTGACCGGCTGTTTTTT. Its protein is CASSSWGLGDRLFF.

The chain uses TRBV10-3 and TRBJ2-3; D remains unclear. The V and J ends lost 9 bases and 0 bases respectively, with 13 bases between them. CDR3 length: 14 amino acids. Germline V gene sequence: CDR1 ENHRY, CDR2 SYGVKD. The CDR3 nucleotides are TGTGCCATAACAGACACCTCGAGCACAGATACGCAGTATTTT. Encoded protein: CAITDTSSTDTQYF.

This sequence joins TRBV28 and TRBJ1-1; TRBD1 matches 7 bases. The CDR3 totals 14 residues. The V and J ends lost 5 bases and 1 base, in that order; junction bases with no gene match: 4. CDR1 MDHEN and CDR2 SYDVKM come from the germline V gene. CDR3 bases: TGTGCCAGCAGTGAGGGGGCGCCGAACACTGAAGCTTTCTTT. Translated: CASSEGAPNTEAFF.

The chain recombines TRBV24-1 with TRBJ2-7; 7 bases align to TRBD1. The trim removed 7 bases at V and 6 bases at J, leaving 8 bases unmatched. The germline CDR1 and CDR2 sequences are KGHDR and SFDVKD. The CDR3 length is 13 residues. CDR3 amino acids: CATRGTVSSEQYF. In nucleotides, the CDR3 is TGTGCCACCAGGGGGACAGTTTCTAGCGAGCAGTACTTC.

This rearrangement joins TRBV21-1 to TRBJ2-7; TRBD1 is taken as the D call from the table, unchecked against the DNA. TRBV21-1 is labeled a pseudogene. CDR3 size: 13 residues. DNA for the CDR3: TGTGCCTGGTCGGGCAGGGTAAATGACGAGCAGTACTTC. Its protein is CAWSGRVNDEQYF.

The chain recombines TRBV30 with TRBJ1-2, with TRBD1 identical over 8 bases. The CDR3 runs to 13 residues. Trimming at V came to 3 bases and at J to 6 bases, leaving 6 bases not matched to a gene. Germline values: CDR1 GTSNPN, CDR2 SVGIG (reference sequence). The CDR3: CAWSAGQGDGYTF. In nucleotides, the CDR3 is TGTGCCTGGAGCGCCGGACAGGGCGATGGCTACACCTTC.

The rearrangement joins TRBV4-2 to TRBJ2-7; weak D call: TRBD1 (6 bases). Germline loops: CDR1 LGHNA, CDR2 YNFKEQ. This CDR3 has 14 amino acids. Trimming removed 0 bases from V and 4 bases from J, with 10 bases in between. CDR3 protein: CASSQDGQSYEQYF. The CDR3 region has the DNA TGTGCCAGCAGCCAAGACGGACAGAGTTACGAGCAGTACTTC.

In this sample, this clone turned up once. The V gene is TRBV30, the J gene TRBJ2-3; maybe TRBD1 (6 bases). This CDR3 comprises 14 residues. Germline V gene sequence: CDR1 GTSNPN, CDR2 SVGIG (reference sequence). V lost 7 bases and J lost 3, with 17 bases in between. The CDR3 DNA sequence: TGTGCCTACAGGGTGACAGGTGGAACAGATACGCAGTATTTT. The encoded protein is CAYRVTGGTDTQYF.

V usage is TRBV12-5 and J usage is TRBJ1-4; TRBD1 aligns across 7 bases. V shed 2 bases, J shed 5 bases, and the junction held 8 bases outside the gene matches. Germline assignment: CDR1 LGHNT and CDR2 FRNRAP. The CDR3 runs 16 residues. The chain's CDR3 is CASGLTMTGLNEKLFF. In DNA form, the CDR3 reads TGTGCTAGTGGTTTGACAATGACAGGGCTAAATGAAAAACTGTTTTTT.

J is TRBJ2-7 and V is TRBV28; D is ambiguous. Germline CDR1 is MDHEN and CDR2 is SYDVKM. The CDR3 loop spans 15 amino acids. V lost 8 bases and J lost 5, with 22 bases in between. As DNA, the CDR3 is TGTGCCAGCTACCGTGCCGGGTCAAGGTTCGACGAGCAGTACTTC. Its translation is CASYRAGSRFDEQYF.

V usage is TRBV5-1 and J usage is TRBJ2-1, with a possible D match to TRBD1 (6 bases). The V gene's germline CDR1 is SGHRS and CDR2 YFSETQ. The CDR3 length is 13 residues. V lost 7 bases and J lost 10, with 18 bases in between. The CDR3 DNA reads TGCGCCAGCGGGGTACCTACAGGGAACGAGCAGTTCTTC. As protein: CASGVPTGNEQFF.

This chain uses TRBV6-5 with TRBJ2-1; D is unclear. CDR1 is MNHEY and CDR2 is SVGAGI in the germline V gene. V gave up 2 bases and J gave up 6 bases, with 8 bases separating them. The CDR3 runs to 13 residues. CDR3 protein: CASSYVRSNEQFF. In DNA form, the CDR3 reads TGTGCCAGCAGTTACGTCAGGTCCAATGAGCAGTTCTTC.

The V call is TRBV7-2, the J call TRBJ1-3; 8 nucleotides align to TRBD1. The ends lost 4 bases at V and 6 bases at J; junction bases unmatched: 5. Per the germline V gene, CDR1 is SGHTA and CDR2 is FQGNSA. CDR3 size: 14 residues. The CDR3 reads CASSSGQGINTIYF. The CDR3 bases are TGTGCCAGCAGCTCAGGACAGGGTATAAACACCATATATTTT.

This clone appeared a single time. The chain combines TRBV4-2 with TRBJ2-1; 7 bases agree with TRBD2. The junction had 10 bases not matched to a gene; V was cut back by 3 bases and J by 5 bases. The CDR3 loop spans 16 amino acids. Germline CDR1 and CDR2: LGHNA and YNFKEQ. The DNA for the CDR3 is TGTGCCAGCAGCCACTACGGCGGGGGAACCGACAATGAGCAGTTCTTC. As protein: CASSHYGGGTDNEQFF.

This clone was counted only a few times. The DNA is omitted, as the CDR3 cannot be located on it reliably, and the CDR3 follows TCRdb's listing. CDR3 region: CASSLSTSGTEAFF. The gene calls are TRBV5-6 and TRBJ1-1. Looked up from germline, CDR1 is SGHDT and CDR2 is YYEEEE. From its first to its last residue, the CDR3 has 14 amino acids.

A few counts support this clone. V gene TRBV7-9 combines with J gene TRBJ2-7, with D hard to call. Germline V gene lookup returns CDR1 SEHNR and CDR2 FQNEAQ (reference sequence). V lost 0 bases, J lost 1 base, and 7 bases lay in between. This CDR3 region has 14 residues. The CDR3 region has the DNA TGTGCCAGCAGCTTAGCGGGCACTTCCTACGAGCAGTACTTC. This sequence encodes CASSLAGTSYEQYF.

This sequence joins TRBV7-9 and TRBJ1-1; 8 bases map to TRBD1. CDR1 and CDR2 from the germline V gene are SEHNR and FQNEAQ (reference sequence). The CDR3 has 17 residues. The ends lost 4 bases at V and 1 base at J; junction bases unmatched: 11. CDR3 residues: CASSSLPAGTGNTEAFF. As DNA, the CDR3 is TGTGCCAGCAGCTCACTCCCCGCGGGGACAGGGAACACTGAAGCTTTCTTT.

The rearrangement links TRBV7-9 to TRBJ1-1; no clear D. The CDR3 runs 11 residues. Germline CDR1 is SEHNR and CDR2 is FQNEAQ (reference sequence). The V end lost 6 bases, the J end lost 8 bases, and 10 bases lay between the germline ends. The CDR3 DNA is TGTGCCAGCAGTCTTATAAAAGAAGCTTTCTTT. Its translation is CASSLIKEAFF. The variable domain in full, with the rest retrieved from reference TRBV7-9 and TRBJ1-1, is DTGVSQNPRHKITKRGQNVTFRCDPISEHNRLYWYRQTLGQGPEFLTYFQNEAQLEKSRLLSDRFSAERPKGSFSTLEIQRTEQGDSAMYLCASSLIKEAFFGQGTRLTVV.

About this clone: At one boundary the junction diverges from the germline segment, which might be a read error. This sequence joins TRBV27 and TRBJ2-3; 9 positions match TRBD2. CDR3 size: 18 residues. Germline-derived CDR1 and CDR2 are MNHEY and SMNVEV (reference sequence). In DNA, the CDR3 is TGTGCCAGCACTTTAACCCGAGGAGCGGGGGGAACCATAGATACGCAGTATTTT. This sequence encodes CASTLTRGAGGTIDTQYF.

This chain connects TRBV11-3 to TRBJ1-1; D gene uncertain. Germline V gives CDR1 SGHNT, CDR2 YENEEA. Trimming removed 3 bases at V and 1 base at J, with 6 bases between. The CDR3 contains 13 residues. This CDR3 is CASSFLWNTEAFF. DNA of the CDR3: TGTGCCAGCAGCTTCCTATGGAACACTGAAGCTTTCTTT.

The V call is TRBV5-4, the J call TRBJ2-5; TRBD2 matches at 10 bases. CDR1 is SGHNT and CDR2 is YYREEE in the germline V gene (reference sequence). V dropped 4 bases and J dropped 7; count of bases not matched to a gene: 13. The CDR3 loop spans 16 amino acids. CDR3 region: CASSPGTSERAGTQYF. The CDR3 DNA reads TGTGCCAGCAGCCCGGGGACTAGCGAGAGGGCGGGGACCCAGTACTTC. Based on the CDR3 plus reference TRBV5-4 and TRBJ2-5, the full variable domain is ETGVTQSPTHLIKTRGQQVTLRCSSQSGHNTVSWYQQALGQGPQFIFQYYREEENGRGNFPPRFSGLQFPNYSSELNVNALELDDSALYLCASSPGTSERAGTQYFGPGTRLLVL.

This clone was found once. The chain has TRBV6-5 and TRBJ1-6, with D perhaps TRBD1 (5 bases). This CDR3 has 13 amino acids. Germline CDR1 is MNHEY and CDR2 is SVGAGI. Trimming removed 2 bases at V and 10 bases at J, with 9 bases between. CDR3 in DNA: TGTGCCAGCAGTTACGGGGGAGGATCACCCCTCCACTTT. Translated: CASSYGGGSPLHF.